The TCR beta chain under discussion was sequenced for a study of T cell repertoires in cytomegalovirus infection. Study information: In public TCR beta signatures, there were indications of both CMV infection and matching HLA type.

Overall study findings and caveats: HLA-C-restricted CMV-specific TCR beta clonotypes were dominant in the ex vivo response.

In regard to this clonotype: The antigen is not known.

V gave up 0 bases and J gave up 3 bases, with 14 bases separating them. CDR1 is LNHDA, CDR2 SQIVND, per germline (reference sequence). The CDR3 loop spans 16 amino acids. Via MiXCR, TCRdb re-called the reads, giving one row per CDR3 protein. The data show 35,000 or so distinct CDR3 sequences, about 48% seen once. This specimen was CD8+ T cells from cultured PBMCs, taken from culture after CMV antigen stimulation. The chain joins TRBV19 to TRBJ1-1; D remains unclear. The receptor comes from a human donor in good health (CMV status not recorded). Some clones in this sample may be carry-over from other donors' samples. The CDR3: CASSIDSEDADTEAFF. CDR3 in DNA: TGTGCCAGTAGTATAGATTCTGAGGATGCGGACACTGAAGCTTTCTTT.